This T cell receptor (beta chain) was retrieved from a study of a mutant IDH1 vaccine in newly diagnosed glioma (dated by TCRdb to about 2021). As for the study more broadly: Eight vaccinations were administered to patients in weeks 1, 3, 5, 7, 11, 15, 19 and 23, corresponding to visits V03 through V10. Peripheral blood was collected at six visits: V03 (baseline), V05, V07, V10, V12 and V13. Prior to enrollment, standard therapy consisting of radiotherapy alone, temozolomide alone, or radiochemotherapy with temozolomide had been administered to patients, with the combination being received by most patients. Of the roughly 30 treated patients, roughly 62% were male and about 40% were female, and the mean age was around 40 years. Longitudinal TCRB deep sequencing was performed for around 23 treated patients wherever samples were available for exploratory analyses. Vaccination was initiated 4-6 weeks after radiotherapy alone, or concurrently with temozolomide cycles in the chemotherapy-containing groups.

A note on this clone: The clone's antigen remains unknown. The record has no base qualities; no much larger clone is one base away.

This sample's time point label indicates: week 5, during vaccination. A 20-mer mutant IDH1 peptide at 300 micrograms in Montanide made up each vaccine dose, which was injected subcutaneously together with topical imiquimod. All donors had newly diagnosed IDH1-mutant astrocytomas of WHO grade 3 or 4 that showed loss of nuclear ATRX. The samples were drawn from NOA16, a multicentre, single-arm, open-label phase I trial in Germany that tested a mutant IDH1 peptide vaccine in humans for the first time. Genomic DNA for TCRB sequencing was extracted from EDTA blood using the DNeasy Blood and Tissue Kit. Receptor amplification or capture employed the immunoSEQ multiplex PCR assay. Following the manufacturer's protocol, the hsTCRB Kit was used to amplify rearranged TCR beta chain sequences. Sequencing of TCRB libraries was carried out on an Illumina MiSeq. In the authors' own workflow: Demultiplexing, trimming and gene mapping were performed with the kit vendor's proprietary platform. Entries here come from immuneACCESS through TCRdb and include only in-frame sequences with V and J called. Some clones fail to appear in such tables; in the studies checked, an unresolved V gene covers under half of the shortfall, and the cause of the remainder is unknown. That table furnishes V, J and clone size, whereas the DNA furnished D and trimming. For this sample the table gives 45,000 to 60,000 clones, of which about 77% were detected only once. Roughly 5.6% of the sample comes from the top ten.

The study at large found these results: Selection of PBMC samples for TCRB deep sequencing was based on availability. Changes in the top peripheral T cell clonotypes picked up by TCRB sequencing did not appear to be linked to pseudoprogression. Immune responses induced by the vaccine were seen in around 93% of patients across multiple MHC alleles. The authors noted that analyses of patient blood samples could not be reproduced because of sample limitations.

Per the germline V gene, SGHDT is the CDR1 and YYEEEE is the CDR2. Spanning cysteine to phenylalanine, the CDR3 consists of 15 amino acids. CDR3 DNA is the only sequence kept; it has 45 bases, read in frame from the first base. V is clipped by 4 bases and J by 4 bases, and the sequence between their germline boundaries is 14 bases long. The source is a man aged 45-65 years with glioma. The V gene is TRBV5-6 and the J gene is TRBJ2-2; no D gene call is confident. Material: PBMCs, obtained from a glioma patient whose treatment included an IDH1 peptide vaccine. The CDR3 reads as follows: CASSRKTYSTGELFF. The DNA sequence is TGTGCCAGCAGCCGGAAGACTTATTCCACCGGGGAGCTGTTTTTT.